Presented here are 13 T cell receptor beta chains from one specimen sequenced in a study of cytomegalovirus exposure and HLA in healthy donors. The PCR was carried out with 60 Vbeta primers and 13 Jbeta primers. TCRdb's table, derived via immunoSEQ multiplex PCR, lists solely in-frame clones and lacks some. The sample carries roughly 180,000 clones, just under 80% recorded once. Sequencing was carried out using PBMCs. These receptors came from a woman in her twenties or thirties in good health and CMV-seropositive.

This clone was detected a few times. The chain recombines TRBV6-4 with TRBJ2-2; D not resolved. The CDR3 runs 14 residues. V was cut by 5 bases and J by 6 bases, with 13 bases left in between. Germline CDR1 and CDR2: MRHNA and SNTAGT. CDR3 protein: CASSLNSPAGELFF. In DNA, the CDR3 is TGTGCCAGCAGTCTGAACTCTCCGGCCGGGGAGCTGTTTTTT.

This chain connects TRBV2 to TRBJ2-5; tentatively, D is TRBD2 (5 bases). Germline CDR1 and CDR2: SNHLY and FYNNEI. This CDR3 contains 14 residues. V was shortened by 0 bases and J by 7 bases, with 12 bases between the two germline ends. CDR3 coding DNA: TGTGCCAGCAGTGAAGCGGGCCCGGCGGGGACCCAGTACTTC. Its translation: CASSEAGPAGTQYF.

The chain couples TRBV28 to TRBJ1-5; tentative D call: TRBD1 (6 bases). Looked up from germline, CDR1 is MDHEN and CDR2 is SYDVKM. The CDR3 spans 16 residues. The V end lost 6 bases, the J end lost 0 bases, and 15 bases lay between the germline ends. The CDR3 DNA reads TGTGCCAGCAGCCAGGGGACCCCCTATAGCAATCAGCCCCAGCATTTT. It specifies CASSQGTPYSNQPQHF.

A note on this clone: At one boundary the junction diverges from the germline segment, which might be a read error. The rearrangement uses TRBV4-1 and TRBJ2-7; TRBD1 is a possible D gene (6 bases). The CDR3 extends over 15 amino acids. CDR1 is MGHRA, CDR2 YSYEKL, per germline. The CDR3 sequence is CTSSQEPPQGTEQYF. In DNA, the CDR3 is TGCACCAGCAGCCAAGAGCCCCCCCAGGGGACCGAGCAGTACTTC.

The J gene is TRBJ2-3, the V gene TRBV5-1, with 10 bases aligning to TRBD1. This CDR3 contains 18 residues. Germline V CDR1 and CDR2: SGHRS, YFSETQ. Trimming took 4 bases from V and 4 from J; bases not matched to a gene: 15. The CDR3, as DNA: TGCGCCAGCAGCCCCCTACGCCCAGGACAGGGGGTGGCAGATACGCAGTATTTT. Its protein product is CASSPLRPGQGVADTQYF.

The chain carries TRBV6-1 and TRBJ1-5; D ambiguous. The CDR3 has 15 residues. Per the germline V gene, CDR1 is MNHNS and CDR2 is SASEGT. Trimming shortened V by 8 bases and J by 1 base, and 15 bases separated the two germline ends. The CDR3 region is CASFRPEGSNQPQHF. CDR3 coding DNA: TGTGCCAGCTTCCGCCCGGAGGGAAGCAATCAGCCCCAGCATTTT.

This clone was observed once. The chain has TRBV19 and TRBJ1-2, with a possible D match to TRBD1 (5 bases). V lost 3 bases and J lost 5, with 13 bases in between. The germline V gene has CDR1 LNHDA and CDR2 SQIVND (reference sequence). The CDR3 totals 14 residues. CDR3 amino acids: CASSIGTAGYGYTF. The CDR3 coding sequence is TGTGCCAGTAGTATCGGGACCGCGGGATATGGCTACACCTTC.

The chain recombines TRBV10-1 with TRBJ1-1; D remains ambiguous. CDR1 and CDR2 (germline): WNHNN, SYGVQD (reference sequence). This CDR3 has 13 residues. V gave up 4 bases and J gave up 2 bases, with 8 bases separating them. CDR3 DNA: TGCGCCAGCAGTGCGGTGGGCAACACTGAAGCTTTCTTT. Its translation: CASSAVGNTEAFF.

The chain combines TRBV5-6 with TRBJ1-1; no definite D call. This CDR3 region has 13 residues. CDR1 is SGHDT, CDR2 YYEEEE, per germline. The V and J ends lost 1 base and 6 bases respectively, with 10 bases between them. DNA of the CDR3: TGTGCCAGCAGCTTGTCGGGTTTGGCTGAAGCTTTCTTT. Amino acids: CASSLSGLAEAFF.

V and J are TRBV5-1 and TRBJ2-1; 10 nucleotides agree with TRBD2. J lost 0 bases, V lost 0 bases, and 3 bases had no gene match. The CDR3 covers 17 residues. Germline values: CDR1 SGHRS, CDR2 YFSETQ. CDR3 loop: CASSLVSSGGSYNEQFF. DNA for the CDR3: TGCGCCAGCAGCTTGGTGTCTAGCGGGGGCTCCTACAATGAGCAGTTCTTC.

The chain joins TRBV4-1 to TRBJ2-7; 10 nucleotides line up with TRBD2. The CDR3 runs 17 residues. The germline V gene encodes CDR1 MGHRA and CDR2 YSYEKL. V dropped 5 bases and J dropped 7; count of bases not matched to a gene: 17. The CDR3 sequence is CASSSRTSGSLPGEQYF. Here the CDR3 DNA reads TGCGCCAGCAGCTCCCGGACTAGCGGCTCTCTACCTGGGGAGCAGTACTTC.

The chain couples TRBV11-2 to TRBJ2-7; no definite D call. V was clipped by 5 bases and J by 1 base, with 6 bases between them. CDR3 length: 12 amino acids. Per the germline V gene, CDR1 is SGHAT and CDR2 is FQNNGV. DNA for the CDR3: TGTGCCAGCAGCGGCCTTTCCTACGAGCAGTACTTC. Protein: CASSGLSYEQYF.

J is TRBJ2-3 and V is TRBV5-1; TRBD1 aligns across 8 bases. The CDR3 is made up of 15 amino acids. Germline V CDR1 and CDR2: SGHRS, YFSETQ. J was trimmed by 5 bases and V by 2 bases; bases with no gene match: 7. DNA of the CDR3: TGCGCCAGCAGCTTAGGGACAGGCAGTCAAGATACGCAGTATTTT. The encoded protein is CASSLGTGSQDTQYF.